These 7 T cell receptor beta chains were sequenced from one sample in a study of T cells after yellow fever vaccination. TCRdb passed the 5' RACE reads through MiXCR, listing each CDR3 protein once. Of 100,000 to 150,000 distinct CDR3 sequences listed, about 8.8% are singletons. The sequencing here drew on CD8+ T cells sorted from PBMCs, taken on the day of the yellow fever booster vaccination. The origin of the receptors is a man younger than 35 who received the YFV17D yellow fever vaccine.

J is TRBJ2-7 and V is TRBV18; 8 nucleotides agree with TRBD1. The CDR3 contains 15 residues. The V and J ends lost 4 bases and 3 bases, in that order; junction bases with no gene match: 8. Germline V lookup: CDR1 KGHSH, CDR2 LQKENI. The CDR3 DNA follows: TGTGCCAGCTCACGCGACAGGGGCAGGGTCTACGAGCAGTACGTC. It encodes CASSRDRGRVYEQYV.

The sample holds many counts of this clonotype. The J gene is TRBJ1-6, the V gene TRBV9, with TRBD1 as a possible D gene (6 bases). The CDR3 extends over 15 amino acids. V gave up 0 bases and J gave up 9 bases, with 13 bases separating them. Germline-derived CDR1 and CDR2 are SGDLS and YYNGEE. This CDR3 reads CASSVAYRETSPLHF. DNA of the CDR3: TGTGCCAGCAGCGTAGCGTACAGGGAGACTTCACCCCTCCACTTT.

This clonotype came up a few times. This chain joins TRBV5-5 and TRBJ2-2; D assignment may be TRBD1 or TRBD2 (5 bases each). CDR1 and CDR2 from the germline V gene are SGHKS and YYEKEE (reference sequence). CDR3 size: 16 residues. V gave up 1 base and J gave up 1 base, with 11 bases separating them. CDR3 bases: TGTGCCAGCAGCTTGTGGGACGGCGTGAACACCGGGGAGCTGTTTTTT. Translation: CASSLWDGVNTGELFF.

V is TRBV29-1 and J is TRBJ2-1; 14 bases are a match to TRBD2. The CDR3 length is 18 residues. Germline values: CDR1 SQVTM, CDR2 ANQGSEA. V was pared by 4 bases and J by 0 bases, with 8 bases of the junction left unmatched. CDR3 coding DNA: TGCAGCGTTGCCGGACTAGCGGGGGGCGAGAGCTCCTACAATGAGCAGTTCTTC. This translates into CSVAGLAGGESSYNEQFF.

This clonotype was observed a handful of times. J is TRBJ2-1 and V is TRBV4-3; D is perhaps TRBD2 (7 bases). Germline V gene sequence: CDR1 LGHNA, CDR2 YSLEER. This CDR3 comprises 16 residues. V was shortened by 0 bases and J by 8 bases, with 17 bases between the two germline ends. In nucleotides, the CDR3 is TGCGCCAGCAGCCAAGAGTTGGGGGGGCTCATACATGAGCAGTTCTTC. Translated, it gives CASSQELGGLIHEQFF.

The gene calls are TRBV7-8 and TRBJ2-7; D is uncertain. Per the germline V gene, CDR1 is SGHVS and CDR2 is FQNEAQ. This CDR3 is 16 amino acids long. V lost 5 bases, J lost 5 bases, and 22 bases lay in between. DNA of the CDR3: TGTGCCAGCAGCCCAGAATACCTGGCCTCGGGCCACGAGCAGTACGTC. Protein: CASSPEYLASGHEQYV.

This clonotype was found a few times. The gene calls are TRBV5-1 and TRBJ2-5; 8 nucleotides match TRBD2. The CDR3 spans 15 residues. CDR1 is SGHRS, CDR2 YFSETQ, per germline. The trim removed 0 bases at V and 2 bases at J, leaving 3 bases unmatched. The CDR3 here is CASSLETSVQETQYF. CDR3 in DNA: TGCGCCAGCAGCTTGGAGACTAGCGTACAAGAGACCCAGTACTTC.